This T cell receptor (beta chain) emerged from a study of T and B cells in COVID-19 patients. In the study overall: At median age about 37 years, recovered patients were younger than active-infection patients at about 72.

TRB was amplified from around 250-460 ng of blood genomic DNA. The CDR3 runs to 15 residues. With V trimmed by 5 bases and J by 4 bases, 11 bases remained unmatched. BIOMED2 TRB-A/B primer pools were used in multiplex TRB PCR. MiXCR, run by TCRdb on the multiplex PCR reads, gives a single entry per CDR3 protein. The table shows over 6,000 distinct CDR3 sequences, with roughly 34% occurring only once. Study-wide points: Of 2,331 TCR clusters found only in the recovered cohort, fewer than 35 had low generation probability.

This clonotype was picked up a small number of times. Its antigen is unknown. Sequenced material: blood. The rearrangement uses TRBV12-3 or TRBV12-4 and TRBJ2-7; TRBD1 aligns across 7 bases. This TCR came from a human donor with active COVID-19. The DNA for the CDR3 is TGTGCCAGCAGTCCATACAGGGGACGTGGATACGAGCAGTACTTC. It translates to CASSPYRGRGYEQYF.